This is a list of T cell receptor beta chains from one sample in a study of blood T cell repertoires in COVID-19. The table came from immunoSEQ multiplex PCR; TCRdb's copy has only in-frame clones and leaves some out. The data contain roughly 240,000 clones, 80% to 90% of them seen just once; the ten biggest clones take up around 2%. Material for sequencing was peripheral blood. Source of these receptors: a man aged 35 to 55 who had recovered from COVID-19. CDR3s include the opening cysteine and the closing phenylalanine or tryptophan. A D gene is named only where the DNA matches it firmly. Rows give clone size only sometimes, using once, few, many, or a class for an expanded clone.

d_call: -
j_call: TRBJ1-2
clone_size: -
v_call: TRBV3-1/TRBV3-2
cdr3_nt: TGTGCCAGCAGCCATCCCGCAGGGTTAAATGGCTACACCTTC
cdr3_aa: CASSHPAGLNGYTF

d_call: -
j_call: TRBJ2-3
clone_size: once
v_call: TRBV7-2
cdr3_nt: TGTGCCAGCAGCCAAACCGGAAGGGGCGATACGCAGTATTTT
cdr3_aa: CASSQTGRGDTQYF

d_call: -
j_call: TRBJ1-2
clone_size: -
v_call: TRBV5-5
cdr3_nt: TGTGCCAGCAGCCCACAGGGTTCCCATGGCTACACCTTC
cdr3_aa: CASSPQGSHGYTF

d_call: -
j_call: TRBJ2-1
clone_size: -
v_call: TRBV7-9
cdr3_nt: TGTGCCAGCACCCCGGTAGAGGCCGTTTTCAATGAGCAGTTCTTC
cdr3_aa: CASTPVEAVFNEQFF

d_call: -
j_call: TRBJ1-2
clone_size: few
v_call: TRBV5-1
cdr3_nt: TGCGCCAGCAGCACACCTCCCGATGGCTACACCTTC
cdr3_aa: CASSTPPDGYTF

d_call: -
j_call: TRBJ2-5
clone_size: -
v_call: TRBV20-1
cdr3_nt: TGCAGTGCCGGGATCCAAGAGACCCAGTACTTC
cdr3_aa: CSAGIQETQYF

d_call: TRBD1
j_call: TRBJ1-1
clone_size: -
v_call: TRBV3-1/TRBV3-2
cdr3_nt: TGTGCCAGCAGCCAACGACAGGGTCAAAACACTGAAGCTTTCTTT
cdr3_aa: CASSQRQGQNTEAFF

d_call: -
j_call: TRBJ2-1
clone_size: -
v_call: TRBV7-8
cdr3_nt: TGTGCCAGCAGCTTAGGCGTCTATTCCTACAATGAGCAGTTCTTC
cdr3_aa: CASSLGVYSYNEQFF

d_call: -
j_call: TRBJ2-2
clone_size: -
v_call: TRBV11-2
cdr3_nt: TGTGCCAGCAGCTTAGGTAGCTTCCCCCTCGCCGGGGAGCTGTTTTTT
cdr3_aa: CASSLGSFPLAGELFF

d_call: -
j_call: TRBJ1-1
clone_size: -
v_call: TRBV27
cdr3_nt: TGTGCCAGCCTGCCAGGCCCGTACACTGAAGCTTTCTTT
cdr3_aa: CASLPGPYTEAFF

d_call: -
j_call: TRBJ2-1
clone_size: -
v_call: TRBV7-8
cdr3_nt: TGTGCCAGCAGCTTAGGCCCAGGACGGGGAAATGAGCAGTTCTTC
cdr3_aa: CASSLGPGRGNEQFF

d_call: TRBD2
j_call: TRBJ2-5
clone_size: -
v_call: TRBV6-2/TRBV6-3
cdr3_nt: TGTGCCAGCAGTCCAGGGACTAGTCAAGAGACCCAGTACTTC
cdr3_aa: CASSPGTSQETQYF

d_call: -
j_call: TRBJ1-1
clone_size: -
v_call: TRBV9
cdr3_nt: TGTGCCAGCAGCGCAGACATGAACACTGAAGCTTTCTTT
cdr3_aa: CASSADMNTEAFF

d_call: -
j_call: TRBJ2-1
clone_size: -
v_call: TRBV18
cdr3_nt: TGTGCCAGCTCACCGGACAGTATGGTTGGGCAGTTCTTC
cdr3_aa: CASSPDSMVGQFF

d_call: -
j_call: TRBJ2-1
clone_size: -
v_call: TRBV5-1
cdr3_nt: TGCGCCAGCAGCTTGGCACAAAGCTCCTACAATGAGCAGTTCTTC
cdr3_aa: CASSLAQSSYNEQFF

d_call: TRBD2
j_call: TRBJ2-3
clone_size: few
v_call: TRBV9
cdr3_nt: TGTGCCAGCAGCTTTGGCGGGAGGGCCCCAGATACGCAGTATTTT
cdr3_aa: CASSFGGRAPDTQYF

d_call: -
j_call: TRBJ2-7
clone_size: -
v_call: TRBV5-1
cdr3_nt: TGCGCCAGCAGCTTGGTTCAGGGATCCTACGAGCAGTACTTC
cdr3_aa: CASSLVQGSYEQYF

d_call: -
j_call: TRBJ1-3
clone_size: -
v_call: TRBV27
cdr3_nt: TGTGCCAGCAGGCTAAGTGGCTCTGGAAACACCATATATTTT
cdr3_aa: CASRLSGSGNTIYF

d_call: TRBD1
j_call: TRBJ2-6
clone_size: -
v_call: TRBV4-1
cdr3_nt: TGCGCCAGCAGCCCGACATACTCCGGACAGGGGTTTGGGGCCAACGTCCTGACTTTC
cdr3_aa: CASSPTYSGQGFGANVLTF

d_call: TRBD1
j_call: TRBJ2-7
clone_size: once
v_call: TRBV27
cdr3_nt: TGTGCCAGCAGTCGACCCGGGACAGGGATACACGAGCAGTACTTC
cdr3_aa: CASSRPGTGIHEQYF

d_call: -
j_call: TRBJ1-3
clone_size: -
v_call: TRBV6-5
cdr3_nt: TGTGCCAGCAGCCCACCGGCGGGGTCTGGAAACACCATATATTTT
cdr3_aa: CASSPPAGSGNTIYF

d_call: TRBD1
j_call: TRBJ1-1
clone_size: -
v_call: TRBV7-2
cdr3_nt: TGTGCCAGCAGCTCAACAGGGGGGGCGAACACTGAAGCTTTCTTT
cdr3_aa: CASSSTGGANTEAFF

d_call: TRBD2
j_call: TRBJ2-7
clone_size: once
v_call: TRBV5-1
cdr3_nt: TGCGCCAGCAGCCCTGGGACTAGCGGGGGTGCCGAGCAGTACTTC
cdr3_aa: CASSPGTSGGAEQYF

d_call: -
j_call: TRBJ1-2
clone_size: few
v_call: TRBV12-5
cdr3_nt: TGTGCTAGTGGTTTGATAGACAGTGGCTACACCTTC
cdr3_aa: CASGLIDSGYTF

d_call: -
j_call: TRBJ2-5
clone_size: -
v_call: TRBV5-1
cdr3_nt: TGCGCCAGCAGCTTAGAGGAGACCCAGTACTTC
cdr3_aa: CASSLEETQYF

d_call: TRBD1
j_call: TRBJ1-1
clone_size: -
v_call: TRBV10-3
cdr3_nt: TGTGCCACTTCAGGGGGCGAGAAAGCTTTCTTT
cdr3_aa: CATSGGEKAFF

d_call: TRBD2
j_call: TRBJ2-5
clone_size: -
v_call: TRBV5-1
cdr3_nt: TGCGCCAGCAGCGCCCGACTAGCGGGCCTTCAAGAGACCCAGTACTTC
cdr3_aa: CASSARLAGLQETQYF

d_call: -
j_call: TRBJ1-1
clone_size: few
v_call: TRBV3-1/TRBV3-2
cdr3_nt: TGTGCCAGCAGCCAGACATCGAACACTGAAGCTTTCTTT
cdr3_aa: CASSQTSNTEAFF

d_call: -
j_call: TRBJ1-1
clone_size: -
v_call: TRBV6-5
cdr3_nt: TGTGCCAGCAGTTACACGGGGAGGGACACTGAAGCTTTCTTT
cdr3_aa: CASSYTGRDTEAFF

d_call: -
j_call: TRBJ2-7
clone_size: -
v_call: TRBV7-9
cdr3_nt: TGTGCCAGCAGCTTACAGGTCTCCTACGAGCAGTACTTC
cdr3_aa: CASSLQVSYEQYF

d_call: TRBD2
j_call: TRBJ2-5
clone_size: once
v_call: TRBV7-9
cdr3_nt: TGTGCCAGCAGCCCTCGACTAGCGGGGGAAGAGACCCAGTACTTC
cdr3_aa: CASSPRLAGEETQYF

d_call: -
j_call: TRBJ1-1
clone_size: -
v_call: TRBV6-2/TRBV6-3
cdr3_nt: TGTGCCAGCAGTTACGAGGTGAACACTGAAGCTTTCTTT
cdr3_aa: CASSYEVNTEAFF

d_call: TRBD2
j_call: TRBJ2-1
clone_size: -
v_call: TRBV4-3
cdr3_nt: TGCGCCAGCAGCCAAGCTTCTAGCGGGAGGGCCTCGAATGAGCAGTTCTTC
cdr3_aa: CASSQASSGRASNEQFF

d_call: -
j_call: TRBJ1-1
clone_size: -
v_call: TRBV9
cdr3_nt: TGTGCCAGCAGTGATACCGGGGGAATGAACACTGAAGCTTTCTTT
cdr3_aa: CASSDTGGMNTEAFF

d_call: TRBD1
j_call: TRBJ1-2
clone_size: once
v_call: TRBV18
cdr3_nt: TGTGCCAGCTCACCATGGACAGGGAGTAACTATGGCTACACCTTC
cdr3_aa: CASSPWTGSNYGYTF

d_call: -
j_call: TRBJ1-1
clone_size: once
v_call: TRBV30
cdr3_nt: TGTGCCTGGTCCGTTGCGTGGGCCACTGAAGCTTTCTTT
cdr3_aa: CAWSVAWATEAFF

d_call: -
j_call: TRBJ2-7
clone_size: -
v_call: TRBV5-4
cdr3_nt: TGTGCCAGCAGCCCGCAGGGGTCCTACGAGCAGTACTTC
cdr3_aa: CASSPQGSYEQYF

d_call: -
j_call: TRBJ1-5
clone_size: -
v_call: TRBV24-1
cdr3_nt: TGTGCCACCAGTGCCTCAAGCAGCAATCAGCCCCAGCATTTT
cdr3_aa: CATSASSSNQPQHF

d_call: -
j_call: TRBJ2-1
clone_size: -
v_call: TRBV6-2/TRBV6-3
cdr3_nt: TGTGCCAGCAGTTACTCGGCTAGAAGCTCCTACAATGAGCAGTTCTTC
cdr3_aa: CASSYSARSSYNEQFF

d_call: -
j_call: TRBJ1-3
clone_size: -
v_call: TRBV15
cdr3_nt: TGTGCCACCAGCAGAGTAGCCTACGTGGTATCTGGAAACACCATATATTTT
cdr3_aa: CATSRVAYVVSGNTIYF

d_call: TRBD1
j_call: TRBJ1-2
clone_size: -
v_call: TRBV2
cdr3_nt: TGTGCCAGCAGTTGGGACAGCCGATATGGCTACACCTTC
cdr3_aa: CASSWDSRYGYTF

d_call: TRBD2
j_call: TRBJ2-3
clone_size: few
v_call: TRBV7-9
cdr3_nt: TGTGCCAGCAGCTTCCCTAGCGGGGGGGCGGATACGCAGTATTTT
cdr3_aa: CASSFPSGGADTQYF

d_call: -
j_call: TRBJ1-3
clone_size: -
v_call: TRBV10-1
cdr3_nt: TGCGCCCCCAGGGTAGACAGCCTCAACTCTGGAAACACCATATATTTT
cdr3_aa: CAPRVDSLNSGNTIYF

d_call: TRBD2
j_call: TRBJ2-3
clone_size: -
v_call: TRBV7-2
cdr3_nt: TGTGCCAGCAGCTTAGGGGTGAGCGGGGACACAGATACGCAGTATTTT
cdr3_aa: CASSLGVSGDTDTQYF

d_call: TRBD2
j_call: TRBJ2-5
clone_size: -
v_call: TRBV5-1
cdr3_nt: TGCGCCAGCAGCTTGGGGACTAGCCGCTGGGAGACCCAGTACTTC
cdr3_aa: CASSLGTSRWETQYF

d_call: -
j_call: TRBJ2-1
clone_size: -
v_call: TRBV3-1/TRBV3-2
cdr3_nt: TGTGCCAGCAGCCAGGCTCCGCGAGGGGGGGGGCAGTTCTTC
cdr3_aa: CASSQAPRGGGQFF

d_call: -
j_call: TRBJ2-3
clone_size: -
v_call: TRBV2
cdr3_nt: TGTGCCAGCAGTGAACAGGGGGGAAATACGCAGTATTTT
cdr3_aa: CASSEQGGNTQYF

d_call: -
j_call: TRBJ1-1
clone_size: -
v_call: TRBV30
cdr3_nt: TGTGCCTGGAGTTTTCTTTACACTGAAGCTTTCTTT
cdr3_aa: CAWSFLYTEAFF

d_call: -
j_call: TRBJ1-5
clone_size: -
v_call: TRBV30
cdr3_nt: TGTGCCTGGAGTTTCAGGCAACATCAGCCCCAGCATTTT
cdr3_aa: CAWSFRQHQPQHF

d_call: -
j_call: TRBJ1-5
clone_size: few
v_call: TRBV27
cdr3_nt: TGTGCCAGCAGTTTATCGTCCGGGGACTATCAGCCCCAGCATTTT
cdr3_aa: CASSLSSGDYQPQHF

d_call: TRBD1
j_call: TRBJ2-2
clone_size: few
v_call: TRBV7-9
cdr3_nt: TGTGCCAGCAGCTTCCCACAGGGGTCCCCCAACACCGGGGAGCTGTTTTTT
cdr3_aa: CASSFPQGSPNTGELFF

d_call: -
j_call: TRBJ1-2
clone_size: -
v_call: TRBV6-2/TRBV6-3
cdr3_nt: TGTGCCAGCAGCTCTAAGGGAGTAAGGGTTTTCTATGGCTACACCTTC
cdr3_aa: CASSSKGVRVFYGYTF

d_call: TRBD1
j_call: TRBJ1-6
clone_size: few
v_call: TRBV27
cdr3_nt: TGTGCCAGCAGTACTCCCTCGACAGGGTTGGGTTCACCCCTCCACTTT
cdr3_aa: CASSTPSTGLGSPLHF

d_call: -
j_call: TRBJ2-5
clone_size: -
v_call: TRBV3-1/TRBV3-2
cdr3_nt: TGTGCCAGCAGCCAAGGAATTTCGCGGGACTCCGGACAAGAGACCCAGTACTTC
cdr3_aa: CASSQGISRDSGQETQYF

d_call: TRBD2
j_call: TRBJ2-3
clone_size: -
v_call: TRBV28
cdr3_nt: TGTGCCAGCAGTTTCGCGGGGGTAGATACGCAGTATTTT
cdr3_aa: CASSFAGVDTQYF